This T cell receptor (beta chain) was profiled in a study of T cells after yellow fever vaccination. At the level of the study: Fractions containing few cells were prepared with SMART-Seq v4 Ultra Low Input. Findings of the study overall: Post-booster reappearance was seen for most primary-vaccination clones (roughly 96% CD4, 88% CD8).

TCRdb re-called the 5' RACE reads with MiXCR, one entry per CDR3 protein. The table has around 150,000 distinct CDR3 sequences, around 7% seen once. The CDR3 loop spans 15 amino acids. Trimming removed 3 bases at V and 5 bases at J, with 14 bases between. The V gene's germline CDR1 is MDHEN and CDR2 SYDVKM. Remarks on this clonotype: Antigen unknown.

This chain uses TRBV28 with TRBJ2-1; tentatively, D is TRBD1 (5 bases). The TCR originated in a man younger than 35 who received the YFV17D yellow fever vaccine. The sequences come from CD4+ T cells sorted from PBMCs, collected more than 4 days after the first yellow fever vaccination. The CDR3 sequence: CASSFGTYRNNEQFF. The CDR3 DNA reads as TGTGCCAGCAGTTTCGGAACCTACAGGAACAATGAGCAGTTCTTC.